This is a list of T cell receptor beta chains from one sample in a study of shared clonotypes between healthy human individuals. The protocol was immunoSEQ multiplex PCR, while the TCRdb copy is restricted to in-frame clones and leaves out a portion. Of roughly 2,000,000 clones in the sample, just under 95% were seen once. The sequenced sample was naive CD8+ T cells sorted from blood. The origin of the receptors is a man between 18 and 29 years old in good health. Each CDR3 is given with its conserved first and last residue. The D gene is left open where the match is weak. Part of the rows lack a size; the others show once, few, many or a class for expanded clones.

D gene,J gene,clone size,V gene,CDR3 DNA,CDR3 protein
NA,TRBJ1-1,NA,TRBV2,TGTGCCAGCAGTGGGAATGTACATCTCATGAACACTGAAGCTTTCTTT,CASSGNVHLMNTEAFF
NA,TRBJ2-7,NA,TRBV29-1,TGCAGCGTCGGGGACGGCTACGAGCAGTACTTC,CSVGDGYEQYF
NA,TRBJ1-2,NA,TRBV27,TGTGCCAGCAGCACAGAAGGGGGGCCTTACTATGGCTACACCTTC,CASSTEGGPYYGYTF
NA,TRBJ1-6,NA,TRBV7-2,TGTGCCAGCAGCCTCGGGGCCTATAATTCACCCCTCCACTTT,CASSLGAYNSPLHF
TRBD2,TRBJ2-5,NA,TRBV13,TGTGCCAGCAGCTTGTCACTAGCGGGAGGGCCCGAGACCCAGTACTTC,CASSLSLAGGPETQYF
NA,TRBJ2-3,NA,TRBV4-1,TGCGCCAGCAGCCCTATGACGGAGGGAAGAGATACGCAGTATTTT,CASSPMTEGRDTQYF
NA,TRBJ1-6,NA,TRBV30,TGTGCCTGGGGGGATCCACCCCTCCACTTT,CAWGDPPLHF
TRBD1,TRBJ1-1,NA,TRBV6-5,TGTGCCAGCAGTCCGGACAGGGGGGCTAGTGAAGCTTTCTTT,CASSPDRGASEAFF
NA,TRBJ1-2,NA,TRBV2,TGTGCCAGGGGTCCGGCGGAATTTGTGTGGGGCTACACCTTC,CARGPAEFVWGYTF
NA,TRBJ1-1,NA,TRBV7-9,TGTGCCAGCAGCTCCCCCATGTCCCAGGACACTGAAGCTTTCTTT,CASSSPMSQDTEAFF
NA,TRBJ2-7,NA,TRBV11-2,TGTGCCAGCAGGATAGGGGGCTACGAGCAGTACTTC,CASRIGGYEQYF
NA,TRBJ2-1,NA,TRBV7-9,TGTGCCAGCAGCTTTGGCGGACGGGAGCAGTTCTTC,CASSFGGREQFF
NA,TRBJ2-1,NA,TRBV7-9,TGTGCCAGCAGCTTAGGCCGCGATGAGCAGTTCTTC,CASSLGRDEQFF
TRBD2,TRBJ2-2,NA,TRBV4-3,TGCGCCAGCAGTCTCCACGGGGGAGGGGCTGACACCGGGGAGCTGTTTTTT,CASSLHGGGADTGELFF
NA,TRBJ2-1,NA,TRBV20-1,TGCAGTGCTAGTACGCCGCCGGAGCAGTTCTTC,CSASTPPEQFF
NA,TRBJ2-1,NA,TRBV7-8,TGTGCCAGCAGCATTTACCACAATGAGCAGTTCTTC,CASSIYHNEQFF
TRBD1,TRBJ2-7,NA,TRBV28,TGTGCCAGCAGCCCCTCAGGGACAGGGCTCACCTACGAGCAGTACTTC,CASSPSGTGLTYEQYF
NA,TRBJ2-1,NA,TRBV6-5,TGTGCCAGCAGTTACGGATCAGGCGTTGAGCAGTTCTTC,CASSYGSGVEQFF
TRBD2,TRBJ2-1,NA,TRBV7-9,TGTGCCAGCAGCTTAGCTAGCGGGAGTTTCAATGAGCAGTTCTTC,CASSLASGSFNEQFF
NA,TRBJ2-7,NA,TRBV6-5,TGTGCCAGCAGTTACTCGACGGGGGAGGCCACCTACGAGCAGTACTTC,CASSYSTGEATYEQYF
NA,TRBJ1-5,NA,TRBV28,TGTGCCAGCAGTTTAGAGCTGGTTGGAAATCAGCCCCAGCATTTT,CASSLELVGNQPQHF
NA,TRBJ1-1,NA,TRBV27,TGTGCCAGCAGTTTACTTTCTTTGGGCACTGAAGCTTTCTTT,CASSLLSLGTEAFF
NA,TRBJ2-2,NA,TRBV10-3,TGTGCCATCAGCTCCCTGGGGGACACCGGGGAGCTGTTTTTT,CAISSLGDTGELFF
TRBD2,TRBJ2-1,NA,TRBV11-1,TGTGCCAGCAGCTTATCCCAGGTAGCGGGGCCCGAGCAGTTCTTC,CASSLSQVAGPEQFF
NA,TRBJ1-2,NA,TRBV6-5,TGTGCCAGCAGTTACAACAGGGCCATTCTCTATGGCTACACCTTC,CASSYNRAILYGYTF
TRBD2,TRBJ2-5,NA,TRBV7-9,TGTGCCAGCAGCGAACCCAGTTCTAGCGGAGAGACCCAGTACTTC,CASSEPSSSGETQYF
NA,TRBJ1-5,NA,TRBV28,TGTGCCAGCAAGGGGGTGGGGGCGCAGCCCCAGCATTTT,CASKGVGAQPQHF
NA,TRBJ2-7,NA,TRBV7-9,TGTGCCAGCAGCTCGGGAGTTCCCGAGCAGTACTTC,CASSSGVPEQYF
NA,TRBJ1-3,NA,TRBV28,TGTGCCAGCAGTTTATTATCAGGGGAAGGCAACACCATATATTTT,CASSLLSGEGNTIYF
NA,TRBJ2-7,NA,TRBV4-1,TGCGCCAGCAGCCAAGTTGAGAGAGGCGAGCAGTACTTC,CASSQVERGEQYF
TRBD2,TRBJ2-7,NA,TRBV7-8,TGTGCCAGCAGCTTATATCTAGCGGGGGCCTCCTACGAGCAGTACTTC,CASSLYLAGASYEQYF
NA,TRBJ2-7,once,TRBV12-5,TGTGCTAGTGGGCACCCTATCTACGAGCAGTACTTC,CASGHPIYEQYF
NA,TRBJ1-1,NA,TRBV4-1,TGCGCCAGCAGCCAGTCGGCAGGGGCGTTGAACACTGAAGCTTTCTTT,CASSQSAGALNTEAFF
NA,TRBJ2-3,NA,TRBV4-3,TGCGCCAGCAGTCACCGGGACAGCACAGATACGCAGTATTTT,CASSHRDSTDTQYF
TRBD1,TRBJ2-7,NA,TRBV7-7,TGTGCTAGCAGCCATCTTGCGCGGGACAGGGACCTCTACGAGCAGTACTTC,CASSHLARDRDLYEQYF
TRBD1,TRBJ2-2,NA,TRBV6-5,TGTGCCAGCAGTTACGGGACAGGCCTCACCGGGGAGCTGTTTTTT,CASSYGTGLTGELFF
TRBD2,TRBJ2-7,once,TRBV13,TGTGCCAGCAGCTTCTCGGGTAGCGGGGGGACTTTCTACGAGCAGTACTTC,CASSFSGSGGTFYEQYF
NA,TRBJ2-1,NA,TRBV11-2,TGTGCCAGCAGCTTAGTTCTGGACAGTCATGGTGAGCAGTTCTTC,CASSLVLDSHGEQFF
NA,TRBJ2-7,NA,TRBV11-2,TGTGCCAGCAGCCCCTCGGGGGAGTACGAGCAGTACTTC,CASSPSGEYEQYF
NA,TRBJ1-5,NA,TRBV4-1,TGCGCCAGCAGCCAAGGGCCAACAGGGACCCATCAGCCCCAGCATTTT,CASSQGPTGTHQPQHF
TRBD2,TRBJ2-7,NA,TRBV11-2,TGTGCCAGCAGCCTATTAGCGGGAGACCACGAGCAGTACTTC,CASSLLAGDHEQYF
NA,TRBJ2-7,NA,TRBV11-2,TGTGCCAGCAGCTTGAGTCACCCCCCCGAGCAGTACTTC,CASSLSHPPEQYF
NA,TRBJ2-7,once,TRBV5-6,TGTGCCAGCAGCTTGGCGGATACGATCTACGAGCAGTACTTC,CASSLADTIYEQYF
TRBD1,TRBJ1-2,NA,TRBV9,TGTGCCAGCAGCGAGGGCCGGGACAGGGGGCCCCATGGCTACACCTTC,CASSEGRDRGPHGYTF
NA,TRBJ2-3,NA,TRBV6-5,TGTGCCAGCAGTTACAGGGGCGCTAGCACAGATACGCAGTATTTT,CASSYRGASTDTQYF
NA,TRBJ2-7,NA,TRBV10-3,TGTGCCATCAGTGAGTCGACCGGAGGGGCCTACGAGCAGTACTTC,CAISESTGGAYEQYF
NA,TRBJ1-3,NA,TRBV10-3,TGTGCCATCAGTGGGGCCGAAAACACCATATATTTT,CAISGAENTIYF
NA,TRBJ1-6,NA,TRBV2,TGTGCCAGCAGTGAAGTTGGGGTGAGCTCCTATAATTCACCCCTCCACTTT,CASSEVGVSSYNSPLHF
TRBD1,TRBJ2-7,NA,TRBV29-1,TGCAGCGTTGTGGGACAGGGGCAGGACGAGCAGTACTTC,CSVVGQGQDEQYF
NA,TRBJ2-5,NA,TRBV6-5,TGTGCCAGCAGAGGGTTTGGGGGAGGCGAAGAGACCCAGTACTTC,CASRGFGGGEETQYF
TRBD1,TRBJ2-7,NA,TRBV7-9,TGTGCCAGCAGCGGAGACAGGGACTACGAGCAGTACTTC,CASSGDRDYEQYF
NA,TRBJ2-7,once,TRBV9,TGTGCCAGCAGCTCCTTTCCGATGGGGAGTTCCGGTCCCTACGAGCAGTACTTC,CASSSFPMGSSGPYEQYF
TRBD1,TRBJ1-4,NA,TRBV29-1,TGCAGCGGAGGACAGGGGGGTGAAAAACTGTTTTTT,CSGGQGGEKLFF